The clone carrying this T cell receptor (beta chain) has a count of ten or more. These data belong to a study of breast tumors, draining lymph nodes, adjacent tissues. TCRdb independently ran MiXCR on the multiplex PCR reads; one entry per CDR3 protein. Here the sample spans under 45,000 distinct CDR3 sequences, 36% being singletons. CDR3 length equals 15 residues. V lost 0 bases and J 1 base, leaving 9 bases between the germline ends. Germline V gene data show CDR1 as LGHNA and CDR2 as YSLEER. Material for sequencing was breast tumor tissue. This receptor was identified in a female donor with breast cancer. Some clones in this sample may be carry-over from other donors' samples. The chain uses TRBV4-3 and TRBJ2-5, with D possibly being TRBD1 (5 bases). The CDR3 bases are TGCGCCAGCAGCCAAGACCGGACAACCCAAGAGACCCAGTACTTC. Translating gives CASSQDRTTQETQYF.